Shown below are 30 T cell receptor beta chains from a single sample sequenced in a study of CD8 T cells in Susac syndrome (dated by TCRdb to the late 2010s). Libraries were made using the immunoSEQ multiplex PCR assay. RNA was extracted using the RNeasy kit, and about 0.45 to 1 microgram was reverse transcribed with random hexamers. TCRdb reprocessing: public reads trimmed at Q25 with fastp, clones called with MiXCR, in-frame beta chains kept. Each CDR3 protein appears once, grouped with its most common genes and DNA. The sample table holds approximately 190,000 distinct CDR3 sequences, of which over 90% were seen once. The ten biggest clones cover around 0.16% of the sample. Sequencing used CD8+ T cells from PBMCs. The receptors stem from a human donor with Susac syndrome.

This clonotype has a single count. V usage is TRBV7-6 and J usage is TRBJ2-5, with TRBD1 matching over 10 bases. V lost 5 bases, J lost 5 bases, and 5 bases stayed unmatched. Germline V CDR1 and CDR2: SGHVS, FNYEAQ. The length of the CDR3 is 14 residues. The CDR3 region has the DNA TGTGCCAGCAGCCGACAGGGGGCCGGGGAGACCCAGTACTTC. Translating gives CASSRQGAGETQYF. Full variable domain (rest looked up from reference TRBV7-6 and TRBJ2-5): GAGVSQSPRYKVTKRGQDVALRCDPISGHVSLYWYRQALGQGPEFLTYFNYEAQQDKSGLPNDRFSAERPEGSISTLTIQRTEQRDSAMYRCASSRQGAGETQYFGPGTRLLVL.

This clonotype has a handful of counts. This rearrangement joins TRBV4-2 to TRBJ2-7; no clear D. The CDR3 is 12 amino acids. V lost 5 bases, J lost 3 bases, and 8 bases lay in between. The germline V gene has CDR1 LGHNA and CDR2 YNFKEQ. For the CDR3, the DNA is TGTGCCAGCAGCTCGGACCGCTACGAGCAGTACTTC. Protein product: CASSSDRYEQYF.

This sequence joins TRBV7-6 and TRBJ1-2; no reliable D call. The V end lost 5 bases, the J end lost 2 bases, and 9 bases lay between the germline ends. This CDR3 comprises 13 residues. Germline lookup yields CDR1 SGHVS and CDR2 FNYEAQ. CDR3 in amino acids: CASSQDLNYGYTF. The CDR3 DNA follows: TGTGCCAGCAGCCAAGACTTAAACTATGGCTACACCTTC. Combining the CDR3 with reference TRBV7-6 and TRBJ1-2 gives the whole variable domain GAGVSQSPRYKVTKRGQDVALRCDPISGHVSLYWYRQALGQGPEFLTYFNYEAQQDKSGLPNDRFSAERPEGSISTLTIQRTEQRDSAMYRCASSQDLNYGYTFGSGTRLTVV.

The V and J genes are TRBV4-2 and TRBJ2-7, with 11 bases fitting TRBD2. The CDR3 runs to 17 residues. The germline V gene encodes CDR1 LGHNA and CDR2 YNFKEQ. The trim removed 2 bases at V and 5 bases at J, leaving 11 bases unmatched. CDR3 loop: CASSQQGRLAGYNEQYF. CDR3 DNA sequence: TGTGCCAGCAGCCAACAAGGGAGACTAGCGGGGTATAACGAGCAGTACTTC.

The chain employs TRBV29-1 and TRBJ2-2; 13 positions agree with TRBD2. The CDR3 runs to 16 residues. CDR1 and CDR2 (germline): SQVTM, ANQGSEA. The J segment lost 5 bases and the V segment lost 7 bases, leaving 10 bases of the junction unmatched. For the CDR3, the DNA is TGCAGCGGTGTAACTAGCGGGGGGGCCCGAACCGGGGAGCTGTTTTTT. This gives the protein CSGVTSGGARTGELFF.

V gene TRBV20-1 combines with J gene TRBJ2-7; the D is unclear. V was clipped by 2 bases and J by 5 bases, with 7 bases between them. Germline lookup yields CDR1 DFQATT and CDR2 SNEGSKA (reference sequence). The CDR3 runs 11 residues. This CDR3 reads CSARMGDEQYF. In nucleotides, the CDR3 is TGCAGTGCTAGAATGGGTGACGAGCAGTACTTC.

This sequence joins TRBV7-9 and TRBJ2-2; TRBD1 is a possible D gene (7 bases). Germline V gene sequence: CDR1 SEHNR, CDR2 FQNEAQ (reference sequence). Trimming cost V 7 bases and J 4 bases, with 19 bases left between them. CDR3 length equals 16 residues. CDR3 DNA sequence: TGTGCCAGCACCATCCTAAGACAGGGAGGCACCGGGGAGCTGTTTTTT. The encoded protein is CASTILRQGGTGELFF. The variable domain in full, with the rest retrieved from reference TRBV7-9 and TRBJ2-2, is DTGVSQNPRHKITKRGQNVTFRCDPISEHNRLYWYRQTLGQGPEFLTYFQNEAQLEKSRLLSDRFSAERPKGSFSTLEIQRTEQGDSAMYLCASTILRQGGTGELFFGEGSRLTVL.

This chain links TRBV9 with TRBJ2-3; 11 bases match TRBD2. The ends lost 3 bases at V and 1 base at J; junction bases unmatched: 1. The CDR3 consists of 15 residues. Germline-derived CDR1 and CDR2 are SGDLS and YYNGEE. CDR3 sequence reads: CASSELAGGTDTQYF. CDR3 in DNA: TGTGCCAGCAGCGAACTAGCGGGGGGCACAGATACGCAGTATTTT.

This clonotype was picked up one time. The DNA of the CDR3 is TGTGCCAGCAGTTACAACGGGGAGACCCAGTACTTC. Amino acids: CASSYNGETQYF. The J gene is TRBJ2-5, the V gene TRBV6-5; D not resolved. The V end lost 2 bases, the J end lost 5 bases, and 6 bases lay between the germline ends. CDR3 length equals 12 residues. The V gene's germline CDR1 is MNHEY and CDR2 SVGAGI.

V is TRBV24-1 and J is TRBJ2-3; 8 bases match TRBD2. V trimming: 7 bases; J trimming: 4 bases; junction bases outside the gene matches: 6. The germline V gene has CDR1 KGHDR and CDR2 SFDVKD. The CDR3 has 14 amino acids. This chain's CDR3 is CATSRGLVSDTQYF. Written as DNA, the CDR3 is TGTGCCACCAGCCGGGGACTAGTCTCAGATACGCAGTATTTT.

The V and J genes are TRBV7-3 and TRBJ2-2; the D is unclear. CDR3 length: 13 residues. The germline V and J ends were trimmed by 3 bases and 4 bases, with 6 bases remaining between them. Germline V gene lookup returns CDR1 SGHTA and CDR2 FQGTGA. The CDR3 reads CASSFTITGELFF. CDR3 DNA: TGTGCCAGCAGCTTTACAATCACCGGGGAGCTGTTTTTT.

This clonotype appeared a single time. The J gene is TRBJ1-4, the V gene TRBV20-1; tentative D call: TRBD1 (5 bases). Trimming removed 0 bases from V and 10 bases from J, with 12 bases in between. The CDR3 sequence is 13 residues long. The V gene's germline CDR1 is DFQATT and CDR2 SNEGSKA (reference sequence). The DNA for the CDR3 is TGCAGTGCTAGAGATGTCAGTAGGGGAAAACTGTTTTTT. This translates into CSARDVSRGKLFF.

The chain links TRBV9 to TRBJ1-1; TRBD1 might be the D (6 bases). The germline V gene has CDR1 SGDLS and CDR2 YYNGEE. Trimming cost V 4 bases and J 6 bases, with 16 bases left between them. The CDR3 extends over 14 amino acids. CDR3 sequence (DNA): TGTGCCAGCAGCCCAACAGGGTTACTGGCTGAAGCTTTCTTT. This codes for CASSPTGLLAEAFF.

The V and J genes are TRBV30 and TRBJ1-6, with D unresolved. Trimming removed 5 bases at V and 5 bases at J, with 10 bases between. The CDR3 extends over 13 amino acids. Per the germline V gene, CDR1 is GTSNPN and CDR2 is SVGIG (reference sequence). In DNA, the CDR3 is TGTGCCTGGGGAGATGTCGATAATTCACCCCTCCACTTT. Its protein is CAWGDVDNSPLHF.

The chain links TRBV4-2 to TRBJ2-7; D remains ambiguous. Germline V gives CDR1 LGHNA, CDR2 YNFKEQ. V dropped 0 bases and J dropped 0 bases, with 9 bases sitting between them. The CDR3 extends over 15 amino acids. The DNA for the CDR3 is TGTGCCAGCAGCCAAGATCTGATAGTCTCCTACGAGCAGTACTTC. The encoded protein is CASSQDLIVSYEQYF.

The V gene is TRBV4-2, the J gene TRBJ2-7; D remains ambiguous. V lost 4 bases, J lost 3 bases, and 10 bases lay in between. The V gene's germline CDR1 is LGHNA and CDR2 YNFKEQ. The CDR3 runs to 13 residues. Here the CDR3 DNA reads TGTGCCAGCAGCCCCCTAGAAGGCTACGAGCAGTACTTC. Protein sequence: CASSPLEGYEQYF.

The V and J genes are TRBV12-3 or TRBV12-4 and TRBJ2-1; no definite D call. This CDR3 has 12 amino acids. V lost 11 bases and J lost 10, with 18 bases in between. The CDR3 loop is CAGASSVGEQFF. The CDR3 DNA reads as TGTGCCGGAGCAAGCTCGGTCGGGGAGCAGTTCTTC.

This chain joins TRBV6-5 and TRBJ1-5; 7 bases are shared with TRBD1. Germline values: CDR1 MNHEY, CDR2 SVGAGI. V trimming: 4 bases; J trimming: 6 bases; junction bases outside the gene matches: 6. The CDR3 consists of 14 residues. In nucleotides, the CDR3 is TGTGCCAGCAGTTCCGACAGGGCATCTCAGCCCCAGCATTTT. It is translated as CASSSDRASQPQHF.

The V gene is TRBV2, the J gene TRBJ1-5; D not resolved. Germline V gene sequence: CDR1 SNHLY, CDR2 FYNNEI. The V gene lost 6 bases and the J gene lost 6 bases, with 12 bases spanning the gap. This CDR3 contains 13 residues. The CDR3 nucleotides read TGTGCCAGCAGGCGACGGGCGAGTCAGCCCCAGCATTTT. Translated, it gives CASRRRASQPQHF.

This clonotype was seen only once. This chain connects TRBV28 to TRBJ2-7; D is possibly TRBD1 (6 bases). Germline CDR1 and CDR2: MDHEN and SYDVKM. The CDR3 is 15 residues long. Trimming removed 6 bases at V and 1 base at J, with 16 bases between. CDR3 region: CASSPLSDRSYEQYF. The CDR3 bases are TGTGCCAGCAGCCCTCTCTCGGACAGATCCTACGAGCAGTACTTC.

This chain connects TRBV7-2 to TRBJ2-7; TRBD2 aligns across 14 bases. The CDR3 extends over 15 amino acids. The germline V gene encodes CDR1 SGHTA and CDR2 FQGNSA. V lost 5 bases to trimming and J lost 6 bases; unmatched junction nucleotides: 6. The CDR3: CASSMTSGGAVEQYF. The CDR3 DNA follows: TGTGCCAGCAGCATGACTAGCGGGGGGGCTGTCGAGCAGTACTTC.

The CDR3 nucleotides read TGTGCCAGCAGTCGAAGCGGGACTTCCTACGAGCAGTACTTC. It specifies CASSRSGTSYEQYF. This chain joins TRBV28 and TRBJ2-7; 7 bases are shared with TRBD2. V lost 5 bases and J lost 1; bases outside the gene matches: 5. Germline-derived CDR1 and CDR2 are MDHEN and SYDVKM. The CDR3 sequence is 14 residues long. Using reference TRBV28 and TRBJ2-7 for the parts outside the CDR3, the full variable domain is DVKVTQSSRYLVKRTGEKVFLECVQDMDHENMFWYRQDPGLGLRLIYFSYDVKMKEKGDIPEGYSVSREKKERFSLILESASTNQTSMYLCASSRSGTSYEQYFGPGTRLTVT.

The CDR3 loop is CSAHEGAEAFF. CDR3 in DNA: TGCAGCGCCCATGAGGGGGCTGAAGCTTTCTTT. This chain links TRBV29-1 with TRBJ1-1; possible D gene TRBD1, 6 bases. Germline V gene lookup returns CDR1 SQVTM and CDR2 ANQGSEA. The CDR3 totals 11 residues. Trimming took 7 bases from V and 6 from J, leaving 12 bases between them. Based on the CDR3 plus reference TRBV29-1 and TRBJ1-1, the full variable domain is SAVISQKPSRDICQRGTSLTIQCQVDSQVTMMFWYRQQPGQSLTLIATANQGSEATYESGFVIDKFPISRPNLTFSTLTVSNMSPEDSSIYLCSAHEGAEAFFGQGTRLTVV.

This clonotype was found once. This rearrangement joins TRBV30 to TRBJ2-3; D might be TRBD2 (5 bases). This CDR3 has 15 amino acids. The V end lost 3 bases, the J end lost 0 bases, and 13 bases lay between the germline ends. Germline-derived CDR1 and CDR2 are GTSNPN and SVGIG (reference sequence). In DNA, the CDR3 is TGTGCCTGGAGGTACGGTCTAGCAAGCACAGATACGCAGTATTTT. This codes for CAWRYGLASTDTQYF.

V gene TRBV2 combines with J gene TRBJ2-5; the match to TRBD1 covers 7 bases. V was pared by 0 bases and J by 5 bases, with 3 bases of the junction left unmatched. The V gene's germline CDR1 is SNHLY and CDR2 FYNNEI. This CDR3 spans 14 amino acids. The chain's CDR3 is CASSEAARGETQYF. The CDR3 coding sequence is TGTGCCAGCAGTGAAGCGGCCAGGGGGGAGACCCAGTACTTC. Full variable domain (outside the CDR3, taken from reference TRBV2 and TRBJ2-5): EPEVTQTPSHQVTQMGQEVILRCVPISNHLYFYWYRQILGQKVEFLVSFYNNEISEKSEIFDDQFSVERPDGSNFTLKIRSTKLEDSAMYFCASSEAARGETQYFGPGTRLLVL.

CDR3 sequence (DNA): TGTGCCACCAGCCGTCCCGGGACTAGGGTCAGGGGCGCGAATGAGCAGTTCTTC. This sequence encodes CATSRPGTRVRGANEQFF. V usage is TRBV15 and J usage is TRBJ2-1; 8 positions match TRBD2. V shed 5 bases, J shed 7 bases, and the junction held 19 bases outside the gene matches. This CDR3 has 18 amino acids. Germline loops: CDR1 LNHNV, CDR2 YYDKDF (reference sequence).

This chain uses TRBV6-2 or TRBV6-3 with TRBJ1-1, with D possibly TRBD1 on 6 matching bases. Germline lookup yields CDR1 MNHEY and CDR2 SVGEGT. The CDR3 runs 14 residues. V lost 2 bases and J lost 6, with 13 bases in between. The CDR3 DNA sequence: TGTGCCAGCAGTTACCCAGGGACAACCGCTGAAGCTTTCTTT. Amino acid sequence: CASSYPGTTAEAFF.

The chain has TRBV18 and TRBJ1-4; D is ambiguous. The CDR3 spans 14 residues. V shed 0 bases and J shed 8 bases, with 10 bases lying between them. In germline, CDR1 is KGHSH, CDR2 LQKENI. The CDR3 region has the DNA TGTGCCAGCTCACCACCAGGGAGGTGGGAAAAACTGTTTTTT. Protein product: CASSPPGRWEKLFF.

The gene calls are TRBV24-1 and TRBJ2-7; the D gene could be TRBD1 or TRBD2 (5 bases each). Looked up from germline, CDR1 is KGHDR and CDR2 is SFDVKD. CDR3 size: 17 residues. V lost 3 bases to trimming and J lost 4 bases, with 21 bases between them. The CDR3 DNA reads as TGTGCCACCAGTGATGGGGGACGGAGCCCTTCATCGTACGAGCAGTACTTC. Protein product: CATSDGGRSPSSYEQYF.

The chain has TRBV12-3 or TRBV12-4 and TRBJ2-4; 7 nucleotides align to TRBD1. The CDR3 sequence is 16 residues long. V lost 5 bases, J lost 6 bases, and 13 bases stayed unmatched. The DNA of the CDR3 is TGTGCCAGCAGTACAATACAGGGGCGGGTGGGAAACATTCAGTACTTC. Its translation is CASSTIQGRVGNIQYF.